The rows below give T cell receptor beta chains drawn from one sample of a study of T cells in Graves' hyperthyroidism and ophthalmopathy. TCRdb re-analysed the multiplex PCR reads in MiXCR, keeping a single row per CDR3 protein. The sample consists of around 420,000 distinct CDR3 sequences, around 14% of them appearing once. The sample comprised blood. The receptors here all came from a woman between 18 and 29 years old with Graves' hyperthyroidism. CDR3s include the opening cysteine and the closing phenylalanine or tryptophan. Fields, in order: CDR3 protein, CDR3 DNA, clone size, V gene, D gene, J gene, CDR3 length. D genes are given only for firm matches. Clone size, where shown, is once, few, many, or a class for clones that have expanded.

cdr3_aa: CASTRLGSGGNTGELFF
cdr3_nt: TGTGCCAGCACCAGATTGGGTAGCGGGGGGAACACCGGGGAGCTGTTTTTT
clone_size: .
v_call: TRBV27
d_call: TRBD2
j_call: TRBJ2-2
cdr3_length: 17

cdr3_aa: CSATDYGGNIQYF
cdr3_nt: TGCAGCGCGACAGATTACGGTGGAAACATTCAGTACTTC
clone_size: .
v_call: TRBV29-1
d_call: .
j_call: TRBJ2-4
cdr3_length: 13

cdr3_aa: CSVLPGFNYGYTF
cdr3_nt: TGCAGCGTCCTTCCCGGGTTCAACTATGGCTACACCTTC
clone_size: many
v_call: TRBV29-1
d_call: .
j_call: TRBJ1-2
cdr3_length: 13

cdr3_aa: CASSLGGGGLYEQYF
cdr3_nt: TGTGCCAGCAGCTTGGGAGGTGGCGGGCTCTACGAGCAGTACTTC
clone_size: few
v_call: TRBV5-5
d_call: .
j_call: TRBJ2-7
cdr3_length: 15

cdr3_aa: CSAGGLASYNEQFF
cdr3_nt: TGCAGTGCTGGGGGACTAGCATCGTACAATGAGCAGTTCTTC
clone_size: many
v_call: TRBV20-1
d_call: TRBD2
j_call: TRBJ2-1
cdr3_length: 14

cdr3_aa: CASSEAGTSFYNEQFF
cdr3_nt: TGTGCCAGCAGTGAAGCTGGGACTAGCTTCTACAATGAGCAGTTCTTC
clone_size: few
v_call: TRBV2
d_call: TRBD2
j_call: TRBJ2-1
cdr3_length: 16

cdr3_aa: CATGGRLAGHTDTQYF
cdr3_nt: TGTGCCACCGGCGGCCGATTAGCGGGGCACACAGATACGCAGTATTTT
clone_size: few
v_call: TRBV24-1
d_call: TRBD2
j_call: TRBJ2-3
cdr3_length: 16

cdr3_aa: CASRGTDTQYF
cdr3_nt: TGTGCCAGCAGGGGCACAGATACGCAGTATTTT
clone_size: many
v_call: TRBV28
d_call: .
j_call: TRBJ2-3
cdr3_length: 11

cdr3_aa: CASSQDSSTGELFF
cdr3_nt: TGCGCCAGCAGCCAAGACAGTAGCACCGGGGAGCTGTTTTTT
clone_size: .
v_call: TRBV4-1
d_call: .
j_call: TRBJ2-2
cdr3_length: 14

cdr3_aa: CASSLGGGLGYEQYF
cdr3_nt: TGTGCCAGCAGCTTAGGGGGGGGCCTGGGTTACGAGCAGTACTTC
clone_size: many
v_call: TRBV11-2
d_call: .
j_call: TRBJ2-7
cdr3_length: 15

cdr3_aa: CASSYSLHTSGNTIYF
cdr3_nt: TGTGCCAGCAGTTACTCGTTGCATACGTCTGGAAACACCATATATTTT
clone_size: few
v_call: TRBV6-5
d_call: .
j_call: TRBJ1-3
cdr3_length: 16

cdr3_aa: CASSMKWGANTEAFF
cdr3_nt: TGTGCCAGTAGTATGAAATGGGGCGCGAATACTGAAGCTTTCTTT
clone_size: .
v_call: TRBV19
d_call: .
j_call: TRBJ1-1
cdr3_length: 15

cdr3_aa: CASSLIQDTQYF
cdr3_nt: TGTGCCAGCAGTTTAATCCAAGATACGCAGTATTTT
clone_size: many
v_call: TRBV28
d_call: .
j_call: TRBJ2-3
cdr3_length: 12

cdr3_aa: CATSDMGQGVHNEQFF
cdr3_nt: TGTGCCACCAGTGATATGGGACAGGGGGTCCACAATGAGCAGTTCTTC
clone_size: .
v_call: TRBV24-1
d_call: TRBD1
j_call: TRBJ2-1
cdr3_length: 16

cdr3_aa: CASSPGLAGDFEQFF
cdr3_nt: TGTGCCAGCAGCCCCGGACTAGCGGGGGACTTTGAGCAGTTCTTC
clone_size: .
v_call: TRBV3-1
d_call: TRBD2
j_call: TRBJ2-1
cdr3_length: 15

cdr3_aa: CSARDREGPSYEQYF
cdr3_nt: TGCAGTGCTAGAGATCGGGAGGGTCCTTCCTACGAGCAGTACTTC
clone_size: .
v_call: TRBV20-1
d_call: TRBD2
j_call: TRBJ2-7
cdr3_length: 15

cdr3_aa: CASSTSVNTEAFF
cdr3_nt: TGTGCCAGTAGTACCTCAGTGAACACTGAAGCTTTCTTT
clone_size: .
v_call: TRBV19
d_call: .
j_call: TRBJ1-1
cdr3_length: 13

cdr3_aa: CASEGANTEAFF
cdr3_nt: TGTGCCAGTGAGGGGGCAAACACTGAAGCTTTCTTT
clone_size: many
v_call: TRBV12-3/TRBV12-4
d_call: TRBD1
j_call: TRBJ1-1
cdr3_length: 12

cdr3_aa: CSASFGLAGRYEQFF
cdr3_nt: TGCAGTGCTAGCTTCGGACTAGCGGGCCGATATGAGCAGTTCTTC
clone_size: few
v_call: TRBV20-1
d_call: TRBD2
j_call: TRBJ2-1
cdr3_length: 15

cdr3_aa: CASSPFTGTSGRNEQFF
cdr3_nt: TGTGCCAGCAGCCCATTCACCGGGACTAGCGGGAGAAATGAGCAGTTCTTC
clone_size: many
v_call: TRBV5-6
d_call: TRBD2
j_call: TRBJ2-1
cdr3_length: 17

cdr3_aa: CSAPNRGSSTDTQYF
cdr3_nt: TGCAGTGCTCCCAATCGGGGGTCTAGCACAGATACGCAGTATTTT
clone_size: .
v_call: TRBV20-1
d_call: .
j_call: TRBJ2-3
cdr3_length: 15

cdr3_aa: CASSIPEGHSSYEQYF
cdr3_nt: TGTGCCAGCAGCATACCTGAGGGACATTCCTCCTACGAGCAGTACTTC
clone_size: many
v_call: TRBV28
d_call: .
j_call: TRBJ2-7
cdr3_length: 16

cdr3_aa: CASRLERNTEAFF
cdr3_nt: TGTGCCAGCAGGCTAGAGAGGAACACTGAAGCTTTCTTT
clone_size: .
v_call: TRBV6-1
d_call: .
j_call: TRBJ1-1
cdr3_length: 13

cdr3_aa: CASSRPGTGGIGELFF
cdr3_nt: TGTGCCAGCAGCCGTCCCGGGACAGGGGGTATCGGGGAGCTGTTTTTT
clone_size: once
v_call: TRBV6-1
d_call: TRBD1
j_call: TRBJ2-2
cdr3_length: 16

cdr3_aa: CASSSRFGVEASFNEQFF
cdr3_nt: TGTGCCAGTAGTTCCCGCTTTGGAGTCGAAGCTTCATTCAATGAGCAGTTCTTC
clone_size: few
v_call: TRBV19
d_call: .
j_call: TRBJ2-1
cdr3_length: 18

cdr3_aa: CASSLHNEKGNTIYF
cdr3_nt: TGTGCCAGCAGCTTGCACAACGAGAAGGGAAACACCATATATTTT
clone_size: .
v_call: TRBV7-9
d_call: .
j_call: TRBJ1-3
cdr3_length: 15

cdr3_aa: CASSGTGGPEQYF
cdr3_nt: TGTGCCAGCAGCGGTACGGGTGGGCCCGAGCAGTACTTC
clone_size: many
v_call: TRBV7-9
d_call: .
j_call: TRBJ2-7
cdr3_length: 13

cdr3_aa: CASSPQAREQYF
cdr3_nt: TGTGCCAGCAGCCCCCAGGCCAGGGAGCAGTACTTC
clone_size: few
v_call: TRBV7-9
d_call: .
j_call: TRBJ2-7
cdr3_length: 12

cdr3_aa: CASSYSRVFGIQYF
cdr3_nt: TGTGCCAGCAGTTACAGCAGGGTTTTCGGCATTCAGTACTTC
clone_size: many
v_call: TRBV6-2/TRBV6-3
d_call: .
j_call: TRBJ2-4
cdr3_length: 14

cdr3_aa: CATGRLAGDHEQYF
cdr3_nt: TGCGCCACGGGTAGACTAGCGGGAGACCACGAGCAGTACTTC
clone_size: few
v_call: TRBV4-1
d_call: TRBD2
j_call: TRBJ2-7
cdr3_length: 14

cdr3_aa: CASSEAPGTGQPVYF
cdr3_nt: TGTGCCAGCAGTGAAGCGCCCGGGACAGGTCAGCCAGTGTACTTC
clone_size: many
v_call: TRBV2
d_call: TRBD1
j_call: TRBJ2-7
cdr3_length: 15

cdr3_aa: CSAARDSYGYTF
cdr3_nt: TGCAGTGCTGCCCGGGACAGCTATGGCTACACCTTC
clone_size: many
v_call: TRBV20-1
d_call: TRBD1
j_call: TRBJ1-2
cdr3_length: 12

cdr3_aa: CASSPSGQAKNTEAFF
cdr3_nt: TGCGCCAGCAGCCCTTCGGGACAGGCAAAGAACACTGAAGCTTTCTTT
clone_size: many
v_call: TRBV5-1
d_call: TRBD1
j_call: TRBJ1-1
cdr3_length: 16